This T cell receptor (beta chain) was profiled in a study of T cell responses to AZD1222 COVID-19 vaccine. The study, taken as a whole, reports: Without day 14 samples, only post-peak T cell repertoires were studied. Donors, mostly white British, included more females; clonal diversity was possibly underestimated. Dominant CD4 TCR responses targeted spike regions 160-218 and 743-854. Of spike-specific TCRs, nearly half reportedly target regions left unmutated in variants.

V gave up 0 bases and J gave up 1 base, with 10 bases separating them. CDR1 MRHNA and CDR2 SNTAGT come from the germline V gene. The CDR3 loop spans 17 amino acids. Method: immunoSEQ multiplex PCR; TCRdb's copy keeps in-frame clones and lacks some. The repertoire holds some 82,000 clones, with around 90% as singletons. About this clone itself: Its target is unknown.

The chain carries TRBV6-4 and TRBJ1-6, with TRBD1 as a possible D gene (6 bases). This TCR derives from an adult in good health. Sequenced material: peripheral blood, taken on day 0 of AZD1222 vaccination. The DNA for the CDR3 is TGTGCCAGCAGTGACTCTAGGGGGAATTCCTATAATTCACCCCTCCACTTT. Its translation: CASSDSRGNSYNSPLHF.